A single sample gave rise to the 15 T cell receptor beta chains below, sequenced in a study of blood T cells in healthy people across ages. A J-beta primer mix and a sample-barcoded 5' primer were used in a second PCR of about 7 to 12 cycles. TCRdb ran MiXCR on the 5' RACE reads and lists one entry per CDR3 protein. This table has 1 million or so distinct CDR3 sequences, under 30% appearing once. This sample also belongs to another study, concerning T cells of mothers and their children.

Sequenced material: blood. All receptors derive from a girl aged 2-9 years in good health.

The genes are TRBV5-6 and TRBJ1-2, with TRBD1 matching over 7 bases. Germline CDR1 and CDR2: SGHDT and YYEEEE. The CDR3 spans 15 residues. After removal of 2 bases from V and 5 bases from J, the junction contained 9 bases not matched to a gene. The CDR3 coding sequence is TGTGCCAGCAGCTTCGGACCAGGGGGAGGGTATGGCTACACCTTC. Translating gives CASSFGPGGGYGYTF. Drawing the rest from reference TRBV5-6 and TRBJ1-2, the complete variable domain is DAGVTQSPTHLIKTRGQQVTLRCSPKSGHDTVSWYQQALGQGPQFIFQYYEEEERQRGNFPDRFSGHQFPNYSSELNVNALLLGDSALYLCASSFGPGGGYGYTFGSGTRLTVV.

In its sample, this clonotype was seen a few times. The rearrangement uses TRBV5-6 and TRBJ2-5; D tentatively fits TRBD1 or TRBD2 (5 bases each). The CDR3 sequence is 16 residues long. Trimming took off 3 bases at V and 0 bases at J, with 15 bases between the two ends. Germline V gene data show CDR1 as SGHDT and CDR2 as YYEEEE. The CDR3 here is CASSWAVGEYQETQYF. CDR3 bases: TGTGCCAGCAGCTGGGCAGTGGGGGAGTACCAAGAGACCCAGTACTTC.

The chain combines TRBV3-1 with TRBJ1-5, with TRBD1 identical over 12 bases. The J segment lost 0 bases and the V segment lost 6 bases, leaving 6 bases of the junction unmatched. The CDR3 contains 17 residues. CDR1 and CDR2 from the germline V gene are LGHDT and YNNKEL (reference sequence). The CDR3 sequence is CASSPGQGAFSNQPQHF. CDR3 DNA: TGTGCCAGCAGTCCGGGACAGGGGGCTTTTAGCAATCAGCCCCAGCATTTT.

This rearrangement joins TRBV7-3 to TRBJ1-1; D is ambiguous. Trimming took off 1 base at V and 2 bases at J, with 11 bases between the two ends. The germline CDR1 and CDR2 sequences are SGHTA and FQGTGA. The CDR3 extends over 15 amino acids. The CDR3 protein is CASSLMVTANTEAFF. CDR3 sequence (DNA): TGTGCCAGCAGCTTAATGGTTACAGCCAACACTGAAGCTTTCTTT. The full variable domain, with the rest looked up from reference TRBV7-3 and TRBJ1-1, is GAGVSQTPSNKVTEKGKYVELRCDPISGHTALYWYRQSLGQGPEFLIYFQGTGAADDSGLPNDRFFAVRPEGSVSTLKIQRTERGDSAVYLCASSLMVTANTEAFFGQGTRLTVV.

A few counts support this clonotype. The chain uses TRBV7-2 and TRBJ1-3; a weak D match, TRBD1 (5 bases). The ends were cut back, 8 bases at V and 1 base at J, with 12 bases in the middle. The CDR3 is made up of 14 amino acids. Per the germline V gene, CDR1 is SGHTA and CDR2 is FQGNSA. Here the CDR3 reads CASGADGSGNTIYF. For the CDR3, the DNA is TGTGCCAGCGGGGCGGACGGGTCTGGAAACACCATATATTTT.

V usage is TRBV4-1 and J usage is TRBJ2-5; 8 bases match TRBD1. From germline, CDR1 is MGHRA and CDR2 YSYEKL. V was pared by 1 base and J by 4 bases, with 5 bases of the junction left unmatched. The CDR3 has 15 residues. CDR3 residues: CASSQATGVGETQYF. The CDR3 DNA is TGCGCCAGCAGCCAAGCGACAGGGGTCGGAGAGACCCAGTACTTC.

The chain is built from TRBV4-1 and TRBJ2-5; D is unclear. This CDR3 comprises 14 residues. Germline lookup yields CDR1 MGHRA and CDR2 YSYEKL. Trimming removed 0 bases from V and 2 bases from J, with 7 bases in between. In DNA, the CDR3 is TGCGCCAGCAGCCAAGATGGGTCACAAGAGACCCAGTACTTC. This sequence encodes CASSQDGSQETQYF.

This clonotype was detected a few times. V gene TRBV6-6 combines with J gene TRBJ1-2, with 7 nucleotides matching TRBD1. The CDR3 has 12 residues. Germline V lookup: CDR1 MNHNY, CDR2 SVGAGI (reference sequence). With 5 bases clipped from V and 14 bases from J, the junction kept 11 bases outside the gene matches. CDR3 sequence reads: CASSTTDRLLTF. For the CDR3, the DNA is TGTGCCAGCAGTACGACGGACAGGCTCCTTACCTTC.

This clonotype was detected only once. The junction does not match germline at one end; this may be a read error. The V gene is TRBV28, the J gene TRBJ1-3, with D possibly TRBD1 on 6 matching bases. In germline, CDR1 is MDHEN, CDR2 SYDVKM. The CDR3 is 13 residues long. The CDR3 reads CASRTGGQGPPDF. The CDR3 DNA reads as TGTGCCAGCAGGACGGGCGGGCAGGGGCCCCCGGATTTT.

In this sample, this clonotype turned up a few times. One end of the junction is discordant with germline, which a read error may explain. V and J are TRBV6-1 and TRBJ2-3; D is possibly TRBD1 or TRBD2 (5 bases each). CDR1 is MNHNS, CDR2 SASEGT, per germline. The CDR3 runs 13 residues. The CDR3 protein is CTSDRGLTDTQYF. As DNA, the CDR3 is TGTACCAGCGACAGAGGACTCACAGATACGCAGTATTTT.

The rearrangement links TRBV11-2 to TRBJ2-5; D gene ambiguous. Germline CDR1 is SGHAT and CDR2 is FQNNGV. The CDR3 extends over 14 amino acids. The V gene lost 8 bases and the J gene lost 5 bases, with 18 bases spanning the gap. As DNA, the CDR3 is TGTGCCAGCTGCCCCGGCCCACTCGTCGAGACCCAGTACTTC. Translated: CASCPGPLVETQYF.

The V gene is TRBV4-3, the J gene TRBJ2-7; no clear D. Trimming took 1 base from V and 3 from J, leaving 10 bases between them. This CDR3 has 14 amino acids. Germline CDR1 LGHNA, CDR2 YSLEER. The CDR3, as DNA: TGCGCCAGCAGCCAAGGCCGGGCAGGCTACGAGCAGTACTTC. Translating gives CASSQGRAGYEQYF.

The chain has TRBV20-1 and TRBJ2-5, with 7 bases identical to TRBD1. The CDR3 consists of 14 residues. The trim removed 4 bases at V and 1 base at J, leaving 6 bases unmatched. Germline loops: CDR1 DFQATT, CDR2 SNEGSKA (reference sequence). The CDR3 DNA is TGCAGTGCTACCGTCACAGGGGCCCAAGAGACCCAGTACTTC. This gives the protein CSATVTGAQETQYF.

This chain links TRBV7-9 with TRBJ1-2; TRBD1 matches at 7 bases. J gave up 6 bases and V 11 bases, and 6 bases lay outside the gene matches. Per the germline V gene, CDR1 is SEHNR and CDR2 is FQNEAQ (reference sequence). This CDR3 comprises 11 residues. CDR3 region: CAGEGADGYTF. The CDR3 DNA reads as TGTGCCGGCGAGGGGGCGGATGGCTACACCTTC.

This clonotype was observed a few times. The chain is built from TRBV10-3 and TRBJ2-7; D ambiguous. V lost 10 bases and J lost 4, with 20 bases in between. This CDR3 contains 14 residues. Germline values: CDR1 ENHRY, CDR2 SYGVKD. The CDR3 DNA is TGTGCCACCGGGTCTTTCGACTTATTTTACGAGCAGTACTTC. Translated: CATGSFDLFYEQYF.